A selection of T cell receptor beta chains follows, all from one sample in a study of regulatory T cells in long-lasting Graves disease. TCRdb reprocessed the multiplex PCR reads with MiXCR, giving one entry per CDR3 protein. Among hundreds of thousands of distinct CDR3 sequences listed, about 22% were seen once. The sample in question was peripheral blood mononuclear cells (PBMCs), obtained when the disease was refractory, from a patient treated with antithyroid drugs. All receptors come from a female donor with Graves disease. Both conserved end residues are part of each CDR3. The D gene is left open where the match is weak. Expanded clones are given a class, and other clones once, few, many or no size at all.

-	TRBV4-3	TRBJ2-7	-	CASSQDFAGLNGYEQYF	TGCGCCAGCAGCCAAGATTTCGCTGGGCTAAACGGCTACGAGCAGTACTTC
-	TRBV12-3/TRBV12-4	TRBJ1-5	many	CASSLFSNQPQHF	TGTGCCAGCAGTTTATTTAGCAATCAGCCCCAGCATTTT
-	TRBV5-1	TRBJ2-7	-	CASTLTGEKSYEQYF	TGCGCCAGCACACTCACCGGGGAAAAATCCTACGAGCAGTACTTC
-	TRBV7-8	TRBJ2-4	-	CASSTRWGDIQYF	TGTGCCAGCAGCACGCGGTGGGGGGACATTCAGTACTTC
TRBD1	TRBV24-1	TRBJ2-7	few	CATSGTGGGGAYEQYF	TGTGCCACCAGCGGGACAGGGGGCGGGGGAGCCTACGAGCAGTACTTC
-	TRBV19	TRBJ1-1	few	CASKTGLGTEAFF	TGTGCCAGTAAAACAGGGCTCGGGACTGAAGCTTTCTTT
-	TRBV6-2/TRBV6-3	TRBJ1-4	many	CASRPTTGLGEELFF	TGTGCCAGCAGACCAACGACAGGCCTTGGGGAGGAACTGTTTTTT
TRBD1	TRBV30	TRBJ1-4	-	CAWSPHEGGPSGANEKLFF	TGTGCCTGGAGTCCCCATGAAGGGGGCCCTTCTGGGGCTAATGAAAAACTGTTTTTT
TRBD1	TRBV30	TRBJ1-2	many	CAWNPKGASVGYTF	TGTGCCTGGAACCCGAAGGGGGCGTCAGTTGGCTACACCTTC
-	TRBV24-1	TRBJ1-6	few	CATSDRSYNSPLHF	TGTGCCACCAGTGACAGGTCCTATAATTCACCCCTCCACTTT
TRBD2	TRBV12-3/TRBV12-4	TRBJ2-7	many	CASSFLSLGLAYEQYF	TGTGCCAGCAGTTTTTTGTCTTTGGGACTAGCCTACGAGCAGTACTTC
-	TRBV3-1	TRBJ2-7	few	CASSQVLDSPYEQYF	TGTGCCAGCAGCCAAGTTTTGGACAGCCCCTACGAGCAGTACTTC
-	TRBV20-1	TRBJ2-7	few	CSARDGGTGTNEQYF	TGCAGTGCTAGAGATGGCGGGACCGGAACCAACGAGCAGTACTTC
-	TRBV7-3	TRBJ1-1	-	CASSENGGAPNTEAFF	TGTGCCAGCAGCGAAAACGGAGGGGCCCCGAACACTGAAGCTTTCTTT
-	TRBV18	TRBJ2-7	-	CASSRDQRAWEQYF	TGTGCCAGCTCACGAGATCAACGGGCGTGGGAGCAGTACTTC
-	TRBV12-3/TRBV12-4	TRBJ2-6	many	CASSYEAGANVLTF	TGTGCCAGCAGTTACGAGGCTGGGGCCAACGTCCTGACTTTC
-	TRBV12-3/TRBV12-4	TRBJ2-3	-	CASSPLGTDTQYF	TGTGCCAGCAGCCCTTTGGGCACAGATACGCAGTATTTT
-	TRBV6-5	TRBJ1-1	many	CASSYGDTSEAFF	TGTGCCAGCAGTTACGGGGACACCTCTGAAGCTTTCTTT
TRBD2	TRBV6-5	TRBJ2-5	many	CASSYGREGETQYF	TGTGCCAGCAGTTACGGGCGGGAGGGTGAGACCCAGTACTTC
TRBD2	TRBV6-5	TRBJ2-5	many	CASSYSDPGLAGGGETQYF	TGTGCCAGCAGTTACTCCGACCCGGGACTAGCGGGAGGGGGAGAGACCCAGTACTTC
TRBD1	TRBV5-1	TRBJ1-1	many	CASSTGQGAVDTEAFF	TGCGCCAGCAGCACCGGACAGGGGGCTGTGGACACTGAAGCTTTCTTT
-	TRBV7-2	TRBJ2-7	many	CASSFRYEQYF	TGTGCCAGCAGTTTCCGCTACGAGCAGTACTTC
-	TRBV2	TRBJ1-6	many	CASSGASNSPLHF	TGTGCCAGCAGTGGGGCTAGTAATTCACCCCTCCACTTT
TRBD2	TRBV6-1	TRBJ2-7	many	CASGAGGSSEQYF	TGTGCCAGTGGAGCGGGAGGGTCATCCGAGCAGTACTTC
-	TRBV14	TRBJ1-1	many	CASSQDPTEVSTEAFF	TGTGCCAGCAGCCAAGACCCCACCGAGGTGTCCACTGAAGCTTTCTTT
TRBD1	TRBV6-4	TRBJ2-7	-	CASRLDRGERYGQYF	TGTGCCAGCAGGTTGGACAGGGGGGAACGGTACGGGCAGTACTTC
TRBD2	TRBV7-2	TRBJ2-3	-	CASSLHRGLADSSTDTQYF	TGTGCCAGCAGCTTACACCGGGGACTAGCGGACTCGAGCACAGATACGCAGTATTTT
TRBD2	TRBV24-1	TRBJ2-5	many	CATSDPGEGQTQYF	TGTGCCACCAGTGATCCGGGGGAGGGTCAGACCCAGTACTTC
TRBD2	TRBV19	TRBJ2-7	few	CASSEAGGSCEQYF	TGTGCCAGTAGCGAGGCGGGAGGTTCCTGCGAGCAGTACTTC
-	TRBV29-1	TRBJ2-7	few	CSVEGDNSYEQYF	TGCAGCGTTGAGGGGGACAACTCCTACGAGCAGTACTTC
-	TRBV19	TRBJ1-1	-	CASSIRQGASLNTEAFF	TGTGCCAGTAGTATACGGCAGGGAGCCTCCTTGAACACTGAAGCTTTCTTT
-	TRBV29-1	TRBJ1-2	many	CSAHRDHGYTF	TGCAGCGCTCACAGGGATCATGGCTACACCTTC
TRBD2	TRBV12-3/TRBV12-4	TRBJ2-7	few	CASSLVLTGLAGGASSYEQYF	TGTGCCAGCAGTTTAGTCCTGACCGGACTAGCGGGGGGCGCCAGCTCCTACGAGCAGTACTTC
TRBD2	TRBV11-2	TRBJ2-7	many	CASSGRVPEQYF	TGTGCCAGCAGCGGGAGGGTCCCCGAGCAGTACTTC
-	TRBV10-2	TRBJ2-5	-	CASGTGYQETQYF	TGCGCCAGCGGAACAGGGTACCAAGAGACCCAGTACTTC
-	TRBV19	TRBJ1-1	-	CARTPGHINTEAFF	TGTGCCAGAACCCCAGGACATATTAACACTGAAGCTTTCTTT
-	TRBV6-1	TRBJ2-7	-	CASSEDAVLGALPYEQYF	TGTGCCAGCAGTGAAGATGCAGTCTTAGGGGCCTTACCCTACGAGCAGTACTTC
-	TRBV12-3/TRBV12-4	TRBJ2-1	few	CASSSITGSLINEQFF	TGTGCCAGCAGTTCCATCACCGGGTCTCTAATCAATGAGCAGTTCTTC
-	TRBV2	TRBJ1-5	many	CASSGTASNQPQHF	TGTGCCAGCAGTGGGACAGCGTCCAATCAGCCCCAGCATTTT